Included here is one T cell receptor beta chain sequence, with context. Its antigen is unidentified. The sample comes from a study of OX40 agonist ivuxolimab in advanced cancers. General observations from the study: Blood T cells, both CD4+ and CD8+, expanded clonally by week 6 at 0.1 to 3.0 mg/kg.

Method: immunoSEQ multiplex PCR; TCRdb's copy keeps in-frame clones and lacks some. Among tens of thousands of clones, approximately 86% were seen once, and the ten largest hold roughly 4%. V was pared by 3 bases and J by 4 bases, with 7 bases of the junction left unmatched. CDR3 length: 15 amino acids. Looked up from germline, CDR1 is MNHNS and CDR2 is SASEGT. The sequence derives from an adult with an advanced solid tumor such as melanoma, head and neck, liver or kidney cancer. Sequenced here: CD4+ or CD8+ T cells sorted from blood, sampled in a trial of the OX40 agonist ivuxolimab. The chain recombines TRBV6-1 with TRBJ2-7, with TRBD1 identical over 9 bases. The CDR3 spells CASSDPGQGRYEQYF. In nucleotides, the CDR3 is TGTGCCAGCAGTGACCCGGGACAGGGTAGATACGAGCAGTACTTC.